This is a list of T cell receptor beta chains from one sample in a study of cytomegalovirus exposure and HLA in healthy donors. TCRdb's table, derived via immunoSEQ multiplex PCR, lists solely in-frame clones and lacks some. Found here are 100,000 to 150,000 clones, 85% to 90% of them singletons; the top ten hold roughly 1.2%. Sequenced: PBMCs. The receptors shown here come from a young woman in good health and CMV-seronegative. The conserved cysteine and the conserved F or W are not part of the CDR3 here. The order of the fields is V gene, D gene, J gene, CDR3 length, CDR3 protein. A D gene is named only where the DNA matches it firmly.

TRBV19	-	TRBJ2-2	16	ASSLVRIRVRLAGELF
TRBV2	-	TRBJ1-3	14	ASSLGSTSSGNTIY
TRBV4-1	-	TRBJ2-7	13	ASSQVGQSSYEQY
TRBV25-1	-	TRBJ1-2	13	ASSGPAGHGYGYT
TRBV18	-	TRBJ2-7	11	ASSPLTDYEQY
TRBV20-1	-	TRBJ2-1	9	SARQGFEQF
TRBV7-3	TRBD1	TRBJ2-2	12	ASSYQQGPGELF
TRBV5-1	-	TRBJ1-1	13	ASSLQVGMNTEAF
TRBV10-3	TRBD1	TRBJ1-1	11	AIRGQQNTEAF
TRBV18	-	TRBJ2-7	11	ASSSGPTYEQY
TRBV6-1	-	TRBJ1-5	13	AGHSGTNSNQPQH
TRBV9	TRBD1	TRBJ2-4	12	ASSSRTGANIQY
TRBV5-6	-	TRBJ2-7	11	ASSLRAGDKQY
TRBV9	-	TRBJ1-1	13	ASSVGGQLNTEAF
TRBV11-1	-	TRBJ1-2	11	ASSPAGVHGYT
TRBV20-1	-	TRBJ2-7	9	SAGRSYEQY
TRBV6-5	TRBD1	TRBJ1-2	13	ASNPGTGSNYGYT
TRBV6-1	-	TRBJ2-3	12	ATLSRGATDTQY
TRBV7-2	-	TRBJ2-1	16	ASSLVGVGPGAYNEQF
TRBV11-2	-	TRBJ2-7	14	ASSSNLLLGFYEQY
TRBV2	-	TRBJ1-1	11	ASSLYSNTEAF
TRBV9	TRBD2	TRBJ2-3	12	ASSAAGGTHTQY
TRBV7-2	-	TRBJ2-7	17	ASTGGELNPRLNSYEQY
TRBV19	-	TRBJ2-7	12	ASSIPGMNYEQY
TRBV10-3	-	TRBJ1-2	13	AITETGRVSDGYT
TRBV7-7	TRBD1	TRBJ2-5	11	ASSRDRQETQY
TRBV5-6	-	TRBJ2-2	17	ASSLQGPTVGLNTGELF
TRBV6-1	TRBD1	TRBJ1-6	14	ASSANRDRVNSPLH
TRBV10-1	-	TRBJ1-2	11	ASSEFTNYGYT
TRBV6-5	-	TRBJ1-6	14	ASSYGASSYNSPLH
TRBV28	TRBD1	TRBJ2-7	13	ASSHRDRVPYEQY
TRBV2	-	TRBJ1-1	11	ASSGGRNTEAF
TRBV5-1	-	TRBJ1-1	11	ASSVDGTSEAF
TRBV6-1	TRBD1	TRBJ2-3	13	ASSEVLETGDTQY
TRBV19	-	TRBJ1-1	10	ASSYTGTKAF
TRBV5-8	TRBD1	TRBJ1-2	14	ASSSRQGPPAWGYT
TRBV5-1	TRBD1	TRBJ2-2	10	ASSWDSGELF
TRBV27	TRBD1	TRBJ2-2	14	ASSLYQVQGAGELF
TRBV19	-	TRBJ1-1	11	ASSMRQNTEAF
TRBV4-1	-	TRBJ1-5	15	ASSQALGTPGNQPQH
TRBV5-1	TRBD1	TRBJ2-3	13	ASSKPGQGADTQY
TRBV6-5	-	TRBJ1-1	13	ASSYRRDPNTEAF
TRBV29-1	TRBD1	TRBJ2-3	12	SVVRDRSTDTQY
TRBV7-9	TRBD2	TRBJ2-2	17	ASSLALGRLAGGSGELF
TRBV6-6	-	TRBJ1-3	11	ASSPGGGNTIY
TRBV6-1	TRBD1	TRBJ2-7	13	ASSAPEQGRYEQY
TRBV6-6	-	TRBJ2-1	9	ASSYVTEQF
TRBV7-3	-	TRBJ1-2	11	ASSSQANYGYT
TRBV9	-	TRBJ2-3	10	ASSAGVGTQY
TRBV6-5	TRBD1	TRBJ1-6	12	ASSWDRGYSPLH
TRBV27	-	TRBJ2-1	12	ASSNRDSDNEQF
TRBV12-5	-	TRBJ1-1	11	ASASGPAVEAF
TRBV4-2	TRBD2	TRBJ2-5	15	ASSHELVAGGRETQY
TRBV6-5	TRBD1	TRBJ1-4	13	ASSLTGGSNEKLF
TRBV5-1	-	TRBJ1-1	11	ASTPRANTEAF